This is a list of T cell receptor beta chains from one sample in a study of blood T cells in healthy people across ages. TCRdb independently ran MiXCR on the 5' RACE reads; one entry per CDR3 protein. The sample has over a million distinct CDR3 sequences, roughly 64% seen once; the top ten hold 5% to 7%. The sequencing sample was made of blood. The origin of the receptors is a man aged 18 to 35 in good health. Both conserved end residues are part of each CDR3. The order of the fields is J gene, clone size, V gene, D gene, CDR3 DNA, CDR3 protein. The D gene is left open where the match is weak. Only part of the rows carry a size: once, few, many, or a class if the clone is expanded.

j_call: TRBJ2-7
clone_size: NA
v_call: TRBV27
d_call: TRBD2
cdr3_nt: TGTGCCAGCAGTCGGACTAGCGGTACCACCTACGAGCAGTACTTC
cdr3_aa: CASSRTSGTTYEQYF

j_call: TRBJ1-2
clone_size: NA
v_call: TRBV29-1
d_call: NA
cdr3_nt: TGCAGCGTTGATTACGGGTATGGCTACACCTTC
cdr3_aa: CSVDYGYGYTF

j_call: TRBJ1-3
clone_size: NA
v_call: TRBV20-1
d_call: NA
cdr3_nt: TGCAGTGCTAGGGACGTGGTAGGGCCAGGAAACACCATATATTTT
cdr3_aa: CSARDVVGPGNTIYF

j_call: TRBJ2-7
clone_size: NA
v_call: TRBV5-1
d_call: TRBD1
cdr3_nt: TGCGCCAGCAGCTCCCCAGGGGCACAGGGGTCCCACGAGCAGTACTTC
cdr3_aa: CASSSPGAQGSHEQYF

j_call: TRBJ2-7
clone_size: NA
v_call: TRBV7-9
d_call: TRBD2
cdr3_nt: TGTGCCAGCAGCTCCAGCCCGGGGGGCTACGAGCAGTACTTC
cdr3_aa: CASSSSPGGYEQYF

j_call: TRBJ2-3
clone_size: NA
v_call: TRBV12-3/TRBV12-4
d_call: NA
cdr3_nt: TGTGCCAGCAGTTTTCTGGCCGCCTCCGCAGATACGCAGTATTTT
cdr3_aa: CASSFLAASADTQYF

j_call: TRBJ2-1
clone_size: once
v_call: TRBV20-1
d_call: NA
cdr3_nt: TGCAGTGCTAGAGATCCCCTTATCCCCGACAATGAGCAGTTCTTC
cdr3_aa: CSARDPLIPDNEQFF

j_call: TRBJ2-1
clone_size: once
v_call: TRBV5-1
d_call: NA
cdr3_nt: TGCGCCAGCAGCTTGATCACGGGGAATGAGCAGTTCTTC
cdr3_aa: CASSLITGNEQFF

j_call: TRBJ1-1
clone_size: NA
v_call: TRBV20-1
d_call: NA
cdr3_nt: TGCAGTGCTAGAGTTATAGGACGAGGCCATGATCCTGAAGCTTTCTTT
cdr3_aa: CSARVIGRGHDPEAFF

j_call: TRBJ1-2
clone_size: NA
v_call: TRBV12-3/TRBV12-4
d_call: NA
cdr3_nt: TGTGCCAGCGTCTTCGGCGGATCTAACTATGGCTACACCTTC
cdr3_aa: CASVFGGSNYGYTF

j_call: TRBJ2-5
clone_size: few
v_call: TRBV20-1
d_call: NA
cdr3_nt: TGCAGTGCCCCACCCAGGCTTTCGGAGACCCAGTACTTC
cdr3_aa: CSAPPRLSETQYF

j_call: TRBJ2-1
clone_size: NA
v_call: TRBV10-3
d_call: NA
cdr3_nt: TGTGCCATCAGCCCCGTTCAGGGAAATCTCAATGAGCAGTTCTTC
cdr3_aa: CAISPVQGNLNEQFF

j_call: TRBJ2-5
clone_size: NA
v_call: TRBV6-5
d_call: NA
cdr3_nt: TGTGCCAGCAGTACCTTAGGAGGAACAGAGACCCAGTACTTC
cdr3_aa: CASSTLGGTETQYF

j_call: TRBJ1-2
clone_size: NA
v_call: TRBV4-1
d_call: TRBD1
cdr3_nt: TGCGCCAGCAGCCAAACCCGCACAGGGGGCGGCTATGGCTACACCTTC
cdr3_aa: CASSQTRTGGGYGYTF

j_call: TRBJ2-7
clone_size: NA
v_call: TRBV6-4
d_call: NA
cdr3_nt: TGTGCCAGCAGTGAAAACCAGGGGTCCTCCTACGAGCAGTACTTC
cdr3_aa: CASSENQGSSYEQYF

j_call: TRBJ2-7
clone_size: few
v_call: TRBV4-2
d_call: NA
cdr3_nt: TGTGCCAGCAGCCAAGGGTTTGGCGGGACACTCTCCTACGAGCAGTACTTC
cdr3_aa: CASSQGFGGTLSYEQYF

j_call: TRBJ2-7
clone_size: once
v_call: TRBV5-6
d_call: TRBD1
cdr3_nt: TGTGCCAGCAGCTCCGCAGCTTTTCTCCGGGGCAGGGGGCGCTACGAGCAGTACTTC
cdr3_aa: CASSSAAFLRGRGRYEQYF

j_call: TRBJ2-7
clone_size: NA
v_call: TRBV4-1
d_call: NA
cdr3_nt: TGCGCCAGCAGCCAAACCTCCGACGGACAGAGCTACGAGCAGTACTTC
cdr3_aa: CASSQTSDGQSYEQYF

j_call: TRBJ2-1
clone_size: NA
v_call: TRBV20-1
d_call: NA
cdr3_nt: TGCAGTGCTAGAGACAGGGACCGACGGGAGACCCAGTTCTTC
cdr3_aa: CSARDRDRRETQFF

j_call: TRBJ2-5
clone_size: NA
v_call: TRBV12-3/TRBV12-4
d_call: TRBD1
cdr3_nt: TGTGCCAGCAGCCCCCGGACAGGGTACCAAGAGACCCGGTACTTC
cdr3_aa: CASSPRTGYQETRYF

j_call: TRBJ2-3
clone_size: NA
v_call: TRBV2
d_call: NA
cdr3_nt: TGTGCCAGCAGTGAACTCGATACGCAGTATTTT
cdr3_aa: CASSELDTQYF

j_call: TRBJ1-6
clone_size: few
v_call: TRBV27
d_call: NA
cdr3_nt: TGTGCCAGCACCATGTGGGGTAATAATTCACCCCTCCACTTT
cdr3_aa: CASTMWGNNSPLHF

j_call: TRBJ1-1
clone_size: once
v_call: TRBV10-3
d_call: TRBD1
cdr3_nt: TGTGCCATCAGCGGGACAGGGGGGCGCGGGGTCACTGAAGCTTTCTTT
cdr3_aa: CAISGTGGRGVTEAFF

j_call: TRBJ2-7
clone_size: few
v_call: TRBV4-1
d_call: NA
cdr3_nt: TGCGCCAGCAGCCAAGGACTAGAACTCTCCTACGAGCAGTACTTC
cdr3_aa: CASSQGLELSYEQYF

j_call: TRBJ2-1
clone_size: once
v_call: TRBV29-1
d_call: NA
cdr3_nt: TGCAGCGTTAGATCTCCCCAAGAGACCCAGTTCTTC
cdr3_aa: CSVRSPQETQFF

j_call: TRBJ2-7
clone_size: NA
v_call: TRBV18
d_call: TRBD2
cdr3_nt: TGTGCCAGCTCACCGGTGATAGCGGGAGCCTACGAGCAGTACTTC
cdr3_aa: CASSPVIAGAYEQYF

j_call: TRBJ2-3
clone_size: NA
v_call: TRBV20-1
d_call: TRBD2
cdr3_nt: TGCAGTGCCCGAGTCCTAGCGGGAGGCCATACGCAGTATTTT
cdr3_aa: CSARVLAGGHTQYF

j_call: TRBJ1-2
clone_size: few
v_call: TRBV20-1
d_call: NA
cdr3_nt: TGCAGTGCTCGGGCAGCGAACTATGGCTACACCTTC
cdr3_aa: CSARAANYGYTF

j_call: TRBJ2-2
clone_size: NA
v_call: TRBV10-3
d_call: TRBD1
cdr3_nt: TGTGCCATCAGTGAGCCAGGGGGTAACACCGGGGAGCTGTTTTTT
cdr3_aa: CAISEPGGNTGELFF

j_call: TRBJ1-5
clone_size: few
v_call: TRBV3-1
d_call: NA
cdr3_nt: TGTGCCAGCAGCCTATCGGGACCCCGGGGTCAGCCCCAGCATTTT
cdr3_aa: CASSLSGPRGQPQHF

j_call: TRBJ2-7
clone_size: few
v_call: TRBV4-1
d_call: NA
cdr3_nt: TGCGCCAGCAGCCTAGGGGACACTCACCTCCTCGAGCAGTACTTC
cdr3_aa: CASSLGDTHLLEQYF

j_call: TRBJ1-2
clone_size: NA
v_call: TRBV7-9
d_call: NA
cdr3_nt: TGTGCCAGCAGCGCCACAAACAGGGACAAGTATGGCTACACCTTC
cdr3_aa: CASSATNRDKYGYTF

j_call: TRBJ2-3
clone_size: NA
v_call: TRBV6-5
d_call: NA
cdr3_nt: TGTGCCAGCAGCTATTTAAGGGGGGATACGCAGTATTTT
cdr3_aa: CASSYLRGDTQYF

j_call: TRBJ2-7
clone_size: few
v_call: TRBV4-2
d_call: NA
cdr3_nt: TGTGCCAGCAGCCAAGCCATCGGGGACCCACCCTACGAGCAGTACTTC
cdr3_aa: CASSQAIGDPPYEQYF

j_call: TRBJ2-3
clone_size: NA
v_call: TRBV10-3
d_call: NA
cdr3_nt: TGTGCCATCAGTGGCGAGGTTTTGGATACGCAGTATTTT
cdr3_aa: CAISGEVLDTQYF

j_call: TRBJ2-1
clone_size: NA
v_call: TRBV6-1
d_call: TRBD2
cdr3_nt: TGTGCCAGCAGTACCCTACCCGGGACTAGCGGCCTCCTAAGCTACAATGAGCAGTTCTTC
cdr3_aa: CASSTLPGTSGLLSYNEQFF

j_call: TRBJ2-7
clone_size: few
v_call: TRBV7-9
d_call: NA
cdr3_nt: TGTGCCAGCAGCTTTGAAACCTACGAGCAGTACTTC
cdr3_aa: CASSFETYEQYF

j_call: TRBJ2-7
clone_size: NA
v_call: TRBV14
d_call: NA
cdr3_nt: TGTGCCAGCAGCCTCGTGGGCTCCCGCTCCTACGAGCAGTACTTC
cdr3_aa: CASSLVGSRSYEQYF

j_call: TRBJ2-1
clone_size: NA
v_call: TRBV27
d_call: NA
cdr3_nt: TGTGCCAGCAGTTTATCCCTGACCCACGTTGGTGAGCAGTTCTTC
cdr3_aa: CASSLSLTHVGEQFF

j_call: TRBJ2-7
clone_size: NA
v_call: TRBV4-1
d_call: NA
cdr3_nt: TGCGCCAGCAGCCATGGAACAGGGATCGGGACTACCTACGAGCAGTACTTC
cdr3_aa: CASSHGTGIGTTYEQYF

j_call: TRBJ1-4
clone_size: NA
v_call: TRBV27
d_call: NA
cdr3_nt: TGTGCCAGCATCCTAGAAGGCCTTGCAACTAATGAAAAACTGTTTTTT
cdr3_aa: CASILEGLATNEKLFF

j_call: TRBJ2-1
clone_size: NA
v_call: TRBV6-5
d_call: NA
cdr3_nt: TGTGCCAGCAGTTCCCCCGGGACACCCCTGTCCAGGGAGCAGTTCTTC
cdr3_aa: CASSSPGTPLSREQFF

j_call: TRBJ1-6
clone_size: NA
v_call: TRBV6-5
d_call: NA
cdr3_nt: TGTGCCAGCAGCCCGGCGGGGACACCCCTCCACTTT
cdr3_aa: CASSPAGTPLHF

j_call: TRBJ1-2
clone_size: NA
v_call: TRBV29-1
d_call: NA
cdr3_nt: TGCAGCGTCCCGGGATACCCCACCGGGGGCTACACCTTC
cdr3_aa: CSVPGYPTGGYTF

j_call: TRBJ2-5
clone_size: NA
v_call: TRBV12-3/TRBV12-4
d_call: NA
cdr3_nt: TGTGCCAGCAGTTTACCAGCCCAAGAGACCCAGTACTTC
cdr3_aa: CASSLPAQETQYF

j_call: TRBJ1-1
clone_size: NA
v_call: TRBV6-2/TRBV6-3
d_call: NA
cdr3_nt: TGTGCCAGCAGTTACTCGCGGGGTAACGGGAACACTGAAGCTTTCTTT
cdr3_aa: CASSYSRGNGNTEAFF

j_call: TRBJ2-3
clone_size: few
v_call: TRBV29-1
d_call: NA
cdr3_nt: TGCAGCGGGGTTGAGGGGGGAGCAGATACGCAGTATTTT
cdr3_aa: CSGVEGGADTQYF

j_call: TRBJ2-7
clone_size: NA
v_call: TRBV4-3
d_call: TRBD2
cdr3_nt: TGCGCCAGCAGCCAAGACCCGGCGACTAGCACGGCTTCCTACGAGCAGTACTTC
cdr3_aa: CASSQDPATSTASYEQYF

j_call: TRBJ2-1
clone_size: few
v_call: TRBV20-1
d_call: NA
cdr3_nt: TGCAGCGCCGGCAATGAGCAGTTCTTC
cdr3_aa: CSAGNEQFF

j_call: TRBJ1-2
clone_size: few
v_call: TRBV5-1
d_call: TRBD1
cdr3_nt: TGCGCCAGCAGCTTGGCCCCTACTGAGGGGGCGAATGGCTACACCTTC
cdr3_aa: CASSLAPTEGANGYTF

j_call: TRBJ1-2
clone_size: NA
v_call: TRBV20-1
d_call: NA
cdr3_nt: TGCAGTGCCCCGGGGGAGAATAACTATGGCTACACCTTC
cdr3_aa: CSAPGENNYGYTF

j_call: TRBJ2-7
clone_size: few
v_call: TRBV6-5
d_call: NA
cdr3_nt: TGTGCCAGCAGTCCTGGACCTAACGAGCAGTACTTC
cdr3_aa: CASSPGPNEQYF

j_call: TRBJ2-3
clone_size: few
v_call: TRBV4-1
d_call: NA
cdr3_nt: TGCGCCAGCAGCCAAGAACCCCCGGGAGTGGACACAGATACGCAGTATTTT
cdr3_aa: CASSQEPPGVDTDTQYF

j_call: TRBJ2-2
clone_size: NA
v_call: TRBV29-1
d_call: TRBD1
cdr3_nt: TGCAGCGTTCCGTCCCCGACAGGGTACAGGGAGCTGTTTTTT
cdr3_aa: CSVPSPTGYRELFF

j_call: TRBJ1-2
clone_size: NA
v_call: TRBV20-1
d_call: TRBD1
cdr3_nt: TGCAGTGGGGACAGGGTCGACTATGGCTACACCTTC
cdr3_aa: CSGDRVDYGYTF

j_call: TRBJ2-3
clone_size: few
v_call: TRBV27
d_call: NA
cdr3_nt: TGTGCCAGCAGCCTACTTAGCCTGGGGCTAGCAGGTAGCACAGATACGCAGTATTTT
cdr3_aa: CASSLLSLGLAGSTDTQYF

j_call: TRBJ1-1
clone_size: NA
v_call: TRBV27
d_call: NA
cdr3_nt: TGTGCCAGCACGACTGTTGGGGGATACACTGAAGCTTTCTTT
cdr3_aa: CASTTVGGYTEAFF

j_call: TRBJ2-1
clone_size: NA
v_call: TRBV6-2/TRBV6-3
d_call: NA
cdr3_nt: TGTGCCAGCAGTTACTTGGCATCAGTGGCGGGAAATGAGCAGTTCTTC
cdr3_aa: CASSYLASVAGNEQFF

j_call: TRBJ1-2
clone_size: NA
v_call: TRBV12-3/TRBV12-4
d_call: NA
cdr3_nt: TGTGCCAGCAAGGAAGGGGTGTTTGGCTACACCTTC
cdr3_aa: CASKEGVFGYTF